This is a list of T cell receptor beta chains from one sample in a study of T cells in Graves' hyperthyroidism and ophthalmopathy. TCRdb used MiXCR to reprocess the multiplex PCR reads, holding one entry per CDR3 protein. This sample has approximately 640,000 distinct CDR3 sequences, with about 45% found just once. Specimen: peripheral blood or thyroid tissue (not recorded which). The origin of the receptors is an adult man with Graves' disease, either hyperthyroidism or ophthalmopathy (not recorded which). Each CDR3 is given with its conserved first and last residue. The order of the fields is D gene, clone size, V gene, J gene, CDR3 DNA, CDR3 protein. D genes are given only for firm matches. Some rows mark clone size as missing; the rest say once, few, many or name a class of expanded clone.

>TRBD1|NA|TRBV12-3/TRBV12-4|TRBJ1-6
TGTGCCAGCAGTACCGGACAGGGTTTGAATTCACCCCTCCACTTT
CASSTGQGLNSPLHF
>NA|once|TRBV7-3|TRBJ2-5
TGTGCCAGCAGGACGGGGAGGGGGGAGACCCAGTACTTC
CASRTGRGETQYF
>NA|few|TRBV29-1|TRBJ2-7
TGCAGCGCTTCCCTCCAGGACAACTACGAGCAGTACTTC
CSASLQDNYEQYF
>NA|many|TRBV20-1|TRBJ1-4
TGCAGTGCTAGAGGGACAGAAAAACTGTTTTTT
CSARGTEKLFF
>TRBD1|many|TRBV15|TRBJ1-1
TGTGCCACCAGCAGAGACCCGGGACAGCTGAACACTGAAGCTTTCTTT
CATSRDPGQLNTEAFF
>NA|few|TRBV10-3|TRBJ1-1
TGTGCCAGCAGTGGATTACGTGCTGAAGCTTTCTTT
CASSGLRAEAFF
>NA|few|TRBV12-3/TRBV12-4|TRBJ1-5
TGTGCCAGCAGTTTAGAATTAGGGCAGACCGGCAATCAGCCCCAGCATTTT
CASSLELGQTGNQPQHF
>TRBD1|many|TRBV14|TRBJ1-1
TGTGCCAGCAGCCAAGCAGGGGGCGCTTGGGCTTTCTTT
CASSQAGGAWAFF
>NA|many|TRBV5-1|TRBJ1-6
TGCGCCAGCAGCTTGGATGGCAGGGCCTTGTCACCCCTCCACTTT
CASSLDGRALSPLHF
>NA|few|TRBV2|TRBJ2-6
TGTGCCAGCAAGCGGGGGAGGACAGGGACTGGGGCCAACGTCCTGACTTTC
CASKRGRTGTGANVLTF
>NA|few|TRBV6-5|TRBJ1-1
TGTGCCAGCAGTTACGGGATTGAAGCTTTCTTT
CASSYGIEAFF
>NA|many|TRBV7-2|TRBJ1-5
TGTGCCAGCAGCTTGGTACAGGGCCGGGGCAATCAGCCCCAGCATTTT
CASSLVQGRGNQPQHF
>NA|NA|TRBV10-3|TRBJ1-2
TGTGCCACCGGCGAGGTGGAGGAGGATGAAGACTATGGCTACACCTTC
CATGEVEEDEDYGYTF
>NA|few|TRBV7-9|TRBJ1-5
TGTGCCAGCAGCTTGAGCGCCGGGTCGAGTCAGCCCCAGCATTTT
CASSLSAGSSQPQHF
>NA|NA|TRBV7-2|TRBJ1-6
TGTGCCAGCAGGGCACTAGCGCCGAATTCACCCCTCCACTTT
CASRALAPNSPLHF
>TRBD2|NA|TRBV7-9|TRBJ2-7
TGTGCCAGCAGTGCCCTAGCGGGGGGGCCGAGGGTTCTTCGCGAGCAGTACTTC
CASSALAGGPRVLREQYF
>TRBD1|NA|TRBV6-1|TRBJ1-2
TGTGCCAGCGGTGAAGACAGGGACTATGGCTACACCTTC
CASGEDRDYGYTF
>NA|few|TRBV2|TRBJ1-4
TGTGCCAGCAGTCCGGTCCCACATCTTGGGGGTGAAAAACTGTTTTTT
CASSPVPHLGGEKLFF
>NA|NA|TRBV19|TRBJ2-7
TGTGCCAGTAGTATCGGAGGACACTCGTCCTACGAGCAGTACTTC
CASSIGGHSSYEQYF
>TRBD2|few|TRBV19|TRBJ2-5
TGTGCCAGTAGTTCCCGGACTAGCGGGAGAGTAGAGACCCAGTACTTC
CASSSRTSGRVETQYF
>NA|NA|TRBV7-9|TRBJ2-1
TGTGCCAGCAGCAACTGGGACGGGTACAATGAGCAGTTCTTC
CASSNWDGYNEQFF
>NA|NA|TRBV25-1|TRBJ1-6
TGTGCTAACTTGGGTTCACCCCTCCACTTT
CANLGSPLHF
>NA|NA|TRBV2|TRBJ1-6
TGTGCCAGCAGTACCGGGACGAATTCACCCCTCCACTTT
CASSTGTNSPLHF
>NA|few|TRBV12-3/TRBV12-4|TRBJ1-5
TGTGCCAGCAGTTACCCCTCAGGGGACCAGCCCCAGCATTTT
CASSYPSGDQPQHF